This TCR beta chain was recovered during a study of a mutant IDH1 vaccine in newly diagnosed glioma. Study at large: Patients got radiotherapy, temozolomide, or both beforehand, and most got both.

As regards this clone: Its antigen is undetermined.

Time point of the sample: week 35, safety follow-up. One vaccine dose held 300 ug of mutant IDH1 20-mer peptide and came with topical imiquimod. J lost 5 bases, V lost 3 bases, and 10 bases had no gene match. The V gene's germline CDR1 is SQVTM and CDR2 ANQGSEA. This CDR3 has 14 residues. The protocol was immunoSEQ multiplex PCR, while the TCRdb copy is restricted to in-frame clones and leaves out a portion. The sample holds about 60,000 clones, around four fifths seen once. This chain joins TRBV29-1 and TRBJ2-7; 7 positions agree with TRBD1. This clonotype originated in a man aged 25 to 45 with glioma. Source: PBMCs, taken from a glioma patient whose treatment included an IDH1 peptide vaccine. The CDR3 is CSVDGGQKRDEQYF. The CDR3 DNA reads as TGCAGCGTTGATGGGGGACAGAAGAGGGACGAGCAGTACTTC.